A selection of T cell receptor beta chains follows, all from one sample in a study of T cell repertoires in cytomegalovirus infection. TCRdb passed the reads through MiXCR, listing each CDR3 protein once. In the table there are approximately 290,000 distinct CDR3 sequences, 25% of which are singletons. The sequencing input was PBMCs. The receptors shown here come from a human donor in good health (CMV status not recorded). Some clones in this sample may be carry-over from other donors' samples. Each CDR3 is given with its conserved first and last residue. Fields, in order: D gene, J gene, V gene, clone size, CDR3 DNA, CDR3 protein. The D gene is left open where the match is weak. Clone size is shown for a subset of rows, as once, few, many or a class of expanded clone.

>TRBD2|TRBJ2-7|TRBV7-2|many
TGTGCCAGCCGGGGGGGACTAGCTTCCATGGGCGAGCAGTACTTC
CASRGGLASMGEQYF
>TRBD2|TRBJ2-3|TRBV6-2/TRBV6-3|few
TGTGCCAGCAAGGTAGCGGGAGCAGATACGCAGTATTTT
CASKVAGADTQYF
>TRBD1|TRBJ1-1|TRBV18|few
TGTGCCAGCTCACCCACCGTGACAGGGGCCAACACTGAAGCTTTCTTT
CASSPTVTGANTEAFF
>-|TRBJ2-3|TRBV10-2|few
TGCGCCAGCAGTGAACCGAATACGCAGTATTTT
CASSEPNTQYF
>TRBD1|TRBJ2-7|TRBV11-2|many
TGTGCCAGCAGCCTCTCTAGCGACAGGGGCATCGAGCAGTACTTC
CASSLSSDRGIEQYF
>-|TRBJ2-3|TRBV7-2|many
TGTGCCAGCAGCCAGTCACGGGGCAGCACAGATACGCAGTATTTT
CASSQSRGSTDTQYF
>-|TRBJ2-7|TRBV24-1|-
TGTGCCACCAGTGAGGCGGGACTCTACGAGCAGTACTTC
CATSEAGLYEQYF
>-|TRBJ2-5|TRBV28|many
TGTGCCAGCAGCCCGACCGCCGAGACCCAGTACTTC
CASSPTAETQYF
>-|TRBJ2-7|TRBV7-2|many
TGTGCCAGCAGCTTATCGGAGGTCCACGAGCAGTACTTC
CASSLSEVHEQYF
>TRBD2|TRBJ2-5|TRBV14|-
TGTGCCAGCAGCCAAGAGTTCGCGACTAGCGGGCAAGAGACCCAGTACTTC
CASSQEFATSGQETQYF
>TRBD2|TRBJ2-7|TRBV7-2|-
TGTGCCAGCAGCTTAGTCGCGGGAGGGCCCCACGAGCAGTACTTC
CASSLVAGGPHEQYF
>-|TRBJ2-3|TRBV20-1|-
TGCAGTGCTAGTGGGGGCCGGGGGGCCACAGATACGCAGTATTTT
CSASGGRGATDTQYF
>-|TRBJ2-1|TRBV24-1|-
TGTGCCACCAGTGATTTTCGGGCGGGCTACAATGAGCAGTTCTTC
CATSDFRAGYNEQFF
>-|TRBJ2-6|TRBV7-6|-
TGTGCCAGCAGCGACGGGGTTGCCGGGGCCAACGTCCTGACTTTC
CASSDGVAGANVLTF
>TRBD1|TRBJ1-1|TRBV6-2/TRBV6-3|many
TGTGCCAGCAGTTACCTTGGGACAGGGGTCATGAACACTGAAGCTTTCTTT
CASSYLGTGVMNTEAFF
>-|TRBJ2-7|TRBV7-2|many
TGTGCCAGCAGCTTCCGGTCGGTATACGAGCAGTACTTC
CASSFRSVYEQYF
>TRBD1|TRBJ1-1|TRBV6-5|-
TGTGCCAGCAGTTACCGGGCAGGGGGCGTGGGAAGGACTGAAGCTTTCTTT
CASSYRAGGVGRTEAFF
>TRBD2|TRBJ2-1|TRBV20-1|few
TGCAGTGCTTGGACTAGCGGGAGGGCCAAAGAGCAGTTCTTC
CSAWTSGRAKEQFF
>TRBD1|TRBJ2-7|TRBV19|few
TGTGCCAGTAGACCTCCCGGGACAGGGCTCGAGCAGTACTTC
CASRPPGTGLEQYF
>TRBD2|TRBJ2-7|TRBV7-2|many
TGTGCCAGCAGCCTGGTAGGTAGCGGGAGCGAGCAGTACTTC
CASSLVGSGSEQYF
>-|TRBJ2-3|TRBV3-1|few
TGTGCCAGCAGCCAACTAAATTGGGATACGCAGTATTTT
CASSQLNWDTQYF
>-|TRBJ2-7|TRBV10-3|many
TGTGCCATCAGTGAGTTATTCGGGGATAAGTACTTC
CAISELFGDKYF
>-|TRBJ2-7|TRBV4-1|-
TGCGCCAGCAGCCAAGCCTATAGAGGGACTTTTCTTGGGTACGAGCAGTACTTC
CASSQAYRGTFLGYEQYF
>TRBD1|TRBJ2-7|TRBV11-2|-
TGTGCCAGCAGCTTTATGGGGACAGGTCTCGAGCAGTACTTC
CASSFMGTGLEQYF